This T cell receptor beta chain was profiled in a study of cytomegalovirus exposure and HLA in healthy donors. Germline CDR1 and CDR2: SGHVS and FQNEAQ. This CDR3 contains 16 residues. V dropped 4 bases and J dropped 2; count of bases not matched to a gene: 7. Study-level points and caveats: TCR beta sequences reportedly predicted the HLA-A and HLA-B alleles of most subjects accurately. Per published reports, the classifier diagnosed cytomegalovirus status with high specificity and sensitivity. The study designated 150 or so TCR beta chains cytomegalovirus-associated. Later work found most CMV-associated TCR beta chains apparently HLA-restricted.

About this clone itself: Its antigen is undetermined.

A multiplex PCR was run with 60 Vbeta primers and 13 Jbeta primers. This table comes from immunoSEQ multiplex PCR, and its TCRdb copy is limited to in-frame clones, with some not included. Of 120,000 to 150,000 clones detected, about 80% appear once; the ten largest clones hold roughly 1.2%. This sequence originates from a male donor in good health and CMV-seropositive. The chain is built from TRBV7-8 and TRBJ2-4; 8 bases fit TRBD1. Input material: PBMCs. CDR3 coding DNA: TGTGCCAGCAGCTGGAGACAGGGGTCCACCAAAAACATTCAGTACTTC. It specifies CASSWRQGSTKNIQYF.